The 3 T cell receptor beta chains below come from one sample, sequenced in a study of response to subunit inactivated influenza vaccine (dated by TCRdb to between 2017 and 2018). Library preparation used RT-PCR. This sample was sequenced with an Illumina HiSeq 2500. TCRdb reran the public reads through fastp at Q25 and MiXCR, keeping productive beta chains. Each entry merges the rows of one CDR3 protein and shows their most common DNA and genes. This sample holds hundreds of thousands of distinct CDR3 sequences; more than 11% were observed only once. Less than 7% of the sample goes to the ten largest clones. The source material was PBMCs from blood, sampled around 15 days before vaccination. The origin of the receptors is a man aged 45-60 years who received an inactivated influenza vaccine. Donor details come from another sample of the same person, matched by shared clones.

There are a few counts of this clonotype. The rearrangement uses TRBV6-5 and TRBJ2-5; 13 bases are shared with TRBD2. Unmatched junction bases numbered 7, after V lost 2 bases and J lost 4 bases. The CDR3 has 17 residues. Per the germline V gene, CDR1 is MNHEY and CDR2 is SVGAGI. The CDR3 loop is CASSYPLAGGAGETQYF. DNA for the CDR3: TGTGCCAGCAGTTACCCACTAGCGGGGGGGGCCGGAGAGACCCAGTACTTC.

The chain carries TRBV2 and TRBJ1-2; TRBD1 agrees at 8 bases. The CDR3 extends over 13 amino acids. The V gene end was trimmed by 10 bases and the J gene end by 4 bases; junction bases not matched to a gene: 8. From germline, CDR1 is SNHLY and CDR2 FYNNEI. CDR3 loop: CATKQDRVYGYTF. Written as DNA, the CDR3 is TGTGCCACGAAACAGGACAGGGTCTATGGCTACACCTTC. Together with reference TRBV2 and TRBJ1-2, the CDR3 gives the full variable domain: EPEVTQTPSHQVTQMGQEVILRCVPISNHLYFYWYRQILGQKVEFLVSFYNNEISEKSEIFDDQFSVERPDGSNFTLKIRSTKLEDSAMYFCATKQDRVYGYTFGSGTRLTVV.

The chain links TRBV20-1 to TRBJ2-7; 9 nucleotides match TRBD1. With V trimmed by 3 bases and J by 4 bases, 7 bases remained unmatched. Germline V gene data show CDR1 as DFQATT and CDR2 as SNEGSKA (reference sequence). The CDR3 is 14 residues long. The CDR3 DNA reads as TGCAGTGCTAGCGGACAGGGGCCGACTTACGAGCAGTACTTC. Its protein product is CSASGQGPTYEQYF.